Listed here are 25 T cell receptor beta chains from one sample, sequenced in a study of blood T cell repertoires in COVID-19 (TCRdb year 2020). The library was generated by the immunoSEQ multiplex PCR assay. The immuneACCESS repertoire file appears here via TCRdb, limited to in-frame rearrangements. These files lack a portion of the clones; in checked studies, under half of the deficit traces to unresolved V genes, and the cause of the others is not known. This sample comprises 35,000 to 45,000 clones, roughly 90% of them detected only once. Around 15% of the sample lies in the top ten. The specimen sequenced was peripheral blood. These receptors came from a human donor in a cohort sampled during active COVID-19.

The chain uses TRBV24-1 and TRBJ2-2; perhaps TRBD1 as D (6 bases). With 9 bases removed from V and 2 bases from J, the gap between germline ends came to 12 bases. This CDR3 contains 14 residues. CDR1 and CDR2 from the germline V gene are KGHDR and SFDVKD. The CDR3 loop is CATATGTNTGELFF. Written as DNA, the CDR3 is TGTGCCACCGCGACCGGGACAAACACCGGGGAGCTGTTTTTT.

This clone was observed once. This chain joins TRBV5-1 and TRBJ2-7; the D gene is possibly TRBD2 (5 bases). CDR3 length equals 14 residues. V gave up 5 bases and J gave up 2 bases, with 14 bases separating them. Germline CDR1 and CDR2: SGHRS and YFSETQ. CDR3 sequence reads: CASSPGIRPYEQYF. The CDR3 nucleotides read TGCGCCAGCAGTCCCGGGATCAGACCCTACGAGCAGTACTTC.

The V gene is TRBV6-1, the J gene TRBJ2-3; 14 bases fit TRBD2. The CDR3 spans 18 residues. Trimming at V came to 1 base and at J to 2 bases, leaving 5 bases not matched to a gene. The germline gives CDR1 MNHNS, CDR2 SASEGT. The CDR3 loop reads CASSEGGTSGGFTDTQYF. The CDR3 region has the DNA TGTGCCAGCAGTGAAGGGGGGACTAGCGGGGGATTCACAGATACGCAGTATTTT.

The rearrangement joins TRBV6-5 to TRBJ2-2; 8 bases match TRBD1. This CDR3 has 15 residues. Germline-derived CDR1 and CDR2 are MNHEY and SVGAGI. J was trimmed by 0 bases and V by 7 bases; bases with no gene match: 4. The CDR3 DNA is TGTGCCAGCACCCGGACAGGGCCGAACACCGGGGAGCTGTTTTTT. Translating it yields CASTRTGPNTGELFF.

The rearrangement joins TRBV18 to TRBJ2-7, with a tentative D call TRBD1 (6 bases). Trimming stripped 6 bases from V and 5 bases from J, with 11 bases between. The CDR3 covers 12 residues. Germline assignment: CDR1 KGHSH and CDR2 LQKENI. CDR3 sequence reads: CASSPSGDEQYF. CDR3 DNA: TGTGCCAGCTCCCCTTCAGGGGACGAGCAGTACTTC. The full variable domain, with the rest looked up from reference TRBV18 and TRBJ2-7, is NAGVMQNPRHLVRRRGQEARLRCSPMKGHSHVYWYRQLPEEGLKFMVYLQKENIIDESGMPKERFSAEFPKEGPSILRIQQVVRGDSAAYFCASSPSGDEQYFGPGTRLTVT.

The rearrangement joins TRBV4-3 to TRBJ1-2; D gene unclear. Germline CDR1 is LGHNA and CDR2 is YSLEER. V was cut by 0 bases and J by 0 bases, with 11 bases left in between. The CDR3 sequence is 16 residues long. The CDR3 bases are TGCGCCAGCAGCCAAGACGTAAGAGCTACTAACTATGGCTACACCTTC. This gives the protein CASSQDVRATNYGYTF.

The chain joins TRBV3-1 (or the pseudogene TRBV3-2) to TRBJ2-7; no definite D call. Trimming removed 2 bases from V and 1 base from J, with 6 bases in between. There are 13 residues in the CDR3. Germline CDR1 LGHDT, CDR2 YNNKEL (reference sequence). In DNA, the CDR3 is TGTGCCAGCAGCCAATCCGGGTCCTACGAGCAGTACTTC. This sequence encodes CASSQSGSYEQYF.

As regards this clone: At the DNA level, this CDR3 is encoded by other sequences in the same sample as well. This sequence joins TRBV30 and TRBJ1-5, with no clear D. The CDR3 runs 13 residues. CDR1 is GTSNPN and CDR2 is SVGIG in the germline V gene (reference sequence). V was pared by 0 bases and J by 4 bases, with 7 bases between. CDR3 region: CAWSVRDNQPQHF. CDR3 DNA sequence: TGTGCCTGGAGTGTGAGGGATAATCAGCCCCAGCATTTT.

This chain connects TRBV30 to TRBJ1-6, with D possibly TRBD1 on 5 matching bases. The CDR3 loop spans 16 amino acids. Germline CDR1 is GTSNPN and CDR2 is SVGIG (reference sequence). V lost 4 bases and J lost 2, with 15 bases in between. This CDR3 is CAWNPQEGPYNSPLHF. The CDR3 bases are TGTGCCTGGAACCCACAGGAAGGACCCTATAATTCACCCCTCCACTTT. Combining the CDR3 with reference TRBV30 and TRBJ1-6 gives the whole variable domain SQTIHQWPATLVQPVGSPLSLECTVEGTSNPNLYWYRQAAGRGLQLLFYSVGIGQISSEVPQNLSASRPQDRQFILSSKKLLLSDSGFYLCAWNPQEGPYNSPLHFGNGTRLTVT.

The chain is built from TRBV2 and TRBJ1-6, with 8 bases fitting TRBD1. After removal of 3 bases from V and 8 bases from J, the junction contained 0 bases not matched to a gene. CDR3 length equals 13 residues. Germline V lookup: CDR1 SNHLY, CDR2 FYNNEI. In DNA, the CDR3 is TGTGCCAGCAGTGAGACAGGGGATTCACCCCTCCACTTT. This codes for CASSETGDSPLHF.

This clone was seen a single time. The gene calls are TRBV2 and TRBJ1-2; 11 positions match TRBD1. Trimming cost V 6 bases and J 4 bases; bases outside gene matches: 7. Germline CDR1 reads SNHLY; CDR2 reads FYNNEI. The CDR3 is made up of 15 amino acids. The CDR3, as DNA: TGTGCCAGCAGACAACCCGGGACAGGGGGCTATGGCTACACCTTC. It specifies CASRQPGTGGYGYTF.

The genes are TRBV5-1 and TRBJ2-1; D is undetermined. The V end was cut by 0 bases, the J end by 0 bases, with 10 bases between. Germline CDR1 and CDR2: SGHRS and YFSETQ. CDR3 length: 16 residues. The CDR3 is CASSLASPSSYNEQFF. Here the CDR3 DNA reads TGCGCCAGCAGCTTGGCGTCGCCGAGCTCCTACAATGAGCAGTTCTTC.

The chain combines TRBV2 with TRBJ2-1, with 8 bases aligning to TRBD2. The CDR3 is 14 residues long. With 11 bases clipped from V and 0 bases from J, the junction kept 6 bases outside the gene matches. Germline values: CDR1 SNHLY, CDR2 FYNNEI. The CDR3 spells CACQTSASYNEQFF. Written as DNA, the CDR3 is TGTGCCTGCCAGACTAGCGCCTCCTACAATGAGCAGTTCTTC.

The chain recombines TRBV6-2 or TRBV6-3 with TRBJ2-1, with a tentative D call TRBD2 (6 bases). The V end lost 2 bases, the J end lost 0 bases, and 14 bases lay between the germline ends. The V gene's germline CDR1 is MNHEY and CDR2 SVGEGT. The CDR3 is made up of 17 amino acids. The CDR3 is CASSYGREISSYNEQFF. CDR3 DNA sequence: TGTGCCAGCAGTTACGGGCGGGAAATTAGCTCCTACAATGAGCAGTTCTTC.

This chain connects TRBV19 to TRBJ2-5; TRBD2 matches 8 bases. The junction had 6 bases not matched to a gene; V was cut back by 8 bases and J by 1 base. Germline V lookup: CDR1 LNHDA, CDR2 SQIVND (reference sequence). The CDR3 consists of 14 residues. This chain's CDR3 is CASSERGFQETQYF. Written as DNA, the CDR3 is TGTGCCAGTTCTGAGCGGGGGTTCCAAGAGACCCAGTACTTC.

The rearrangement uses TRBV7-8 and TRBJ1-5; TRBD1 might be the D (6 bases). The CDR3 consists of 15 residues. Germline loops: CDR1 SGHVS, CDR2 FQNEAQ. V was trimmed by 5 bases and J by 0 bases, leaving 11 bases between them. The CDR3 coding sequence is TGTGCCAGCAGCCTGGACAGTTATAGCAATCAGCCCCAGCATTTT. It is translated as CASSLDSYSNQPQHF.

This clone showed up just a few times. The J gene is TRBJ2-2, the V gene TRBV7-9, with 10 bases matching TRBD1. CDR1 is SEHNR, CDR2 FQNEAQ, per germline (reference sequence). V lost 5 bases to trimming and J lost 6 bases; unmatched junction nucleotides: 9. The CDR3 sequence is 16 residues long. CDR3 residues: CASSLRDRGSSGELFF. As DNA, the CDR3 is TGTGCCAGCAGCCTCCGGGACAGGGGATCCTCCGGGGAGCTGTTTTTT. The variable domain in full, with the rest retrieved from reference TRBV7-9 and TRBJ2-2, is DTGVSQNPRHKITKRGQNVTFRCDPISEHNRLYWYRQTLGQGPEFLTYFQNEAQLEKSRLLSDRFSAERPKGSFSTLEIQRTEQGDSAMYLCASSLRDRGSSGELFFGEGSRLTVL.

The V gene is TRBV2, the J gene TRBJ2-2; D may be TRBD2 (5 bases). Germline-derived CDR1 and CDR2 are SNHLY and FYNNEI. The V end was cut by 4 bases, the J end by 7 bases, with 13 bases between. The CDR3 is 14 residues long. CDR3 sequence (DNA): TGTGCCAGCAGTGCCCTTAAGGCGGGCGGGGAGCTGTTTTTT. Translating gives CASSALKAGGELFF. The complete variable domain, with remaining parts taken from reference TRBV2 and TRBJ2-2, reads EPEVTQTPSHQVTQMGQEVILRCVPISNHLYFYWYRQILGQKVEFLVSFYNNEISEKSEIFDDQFSVERPDGSNFTLKIRSTKLEDSAMYFCASSALKAGGELFFGEGSRLTVL.

The chain links TRBV2 to TRBJ1-5; the match to TRBD1 covers 8 bases. The ends lost 1 base at V and 1 base at J; junction bases unmatched: 0. Germline V gives CDR1 SNHLY, CDR2 FYNNEI. The CDR3 totals 15 residues. The CDR3 coding sequence is TGTGCCAGCAGTGAAGACAGGGGGAGCAATCAGCCCCAGCATTTT. Its protein is CASSEDRGSNQPQHF.

The chain uses TRBV19 and TRBJ1-4; 7 nucleotides agree with TRBD1. The CDR3 has 13 residues. J gave up 8 bases and V 8 bases, and 8 bases lay outside the gene matches. CDR1 and CDR2 (germline): LNHDA, SQIVND (reference sequence). CDR3: CASRRGGAEKLFF. CDR3 in DNA: TGTGCCAGTCGCCGAGGGGGCGCGGAAAAACTGTTTTTT.

This chain connects TRBV19 to TRBJ1-5, with a tentative D call TRBD1 (5 bases). CDR1 LNHDA and CDR2 SQIVND come from the germline V gene (reference sequence). With 6 bases removed from V and 6 bases from J, the gap between germline ends came to 9 bases. The CDR3 covers 12 residues. The CDR3 DNA is TGTGCCAGTAGGCAGGGCGGTCAGCCCCAGCATTTT. It specifies CASRQGGQPQHF.

The chain employs TRBV9 and TRBJ1-6; TRBD1 aligns across 12 bases. This CDR3 has 16 amino acids. The V gene end was trimmed by 4 bases and the J gene end by 9 bases; junction bases not matched to a gene: 8. Germline assignment: CDR1 SGDLS and CDR2 YYNGEE. CDR3 sequence reads: CASSLQGQGAGSPLHF. The CDR3 DNA reads TGTGCCAGCAGCCTCCAGGGACAGGGGGCCGGTTCACCCCTCCACTTT.

J is TRBJ2-5 and V is TRBV21-1; TRBD2, the table's D call, was not compared with the DNA. TRBV21-1 is a known pseudogene. This CDR3 comprises 14 residues. In DNA, the CDR3 is TGTGCCAGCATCTCCGTGGGGGGGCGCGAGACCCAGTACTTC. As protein: CASISVGGRETQYF.

This chain links TRBV6-2 or TRBV6-3 with TRBJ2-7, with a possible D match to TRBD1 (5 bases). V lost 4 bases, J lost 6 bases, and 13 bases lay in between. CDR1 and CDR2 from the germline V gene are MNHEY and SVGEGT. The CDR3 consists of 13 residues. The DNA for the CDR3 is TGTGCCAGCAGTTCCGCAGGGTATGGCGAGCAGTACTTC. It codes for CASSSAGYGEQYF.

The CDR3 protein is CASDDRITDTQYF. The CDR3, as DNA: TGTGCCAGCGATGACAGAATCACAGATACGCAGTATTTT. The genes are TRBV6-5 and TRBJ2-3, with D perhaps TRBD1 (5 bases). Germline V gene sequence: CDR1 MNHEY, CDR2 SVGAGI. With 8 bases removed from V and 2 bases from J, the gap between germline ends came to 11 bases. CDR3 length equals 13 residues.